This TCR beta chain was identified during a study of blood T cell repertoires in COVID-19. Whole-study context: COVID-19 samples from acute and convalescent phases originated in the United States, Italy and Spain. From T cells, B-cell-depleted T cells, or PBMCs came the material, which was cDNA or gDNA.

Authors' processing steps: From reference gene primer amplification, estimates of nucleated cell counts were derived. Clones were sequenced by immunoSEQ multiplex PCR, and TCRdb holds only the in-frame ones, with some missing. That table furnishes V, J and clone size, whereas the DNA furnished D and trimming. The table has around 250,000 clones, 84% seen once; the top ten hold 1.5% to 1.9%. This CDR3 is 16 amino acids long. The germline V gene has CDR1 MGHRA and CDR2 YSYEKL. V lost 1 base and J lost 3, with 16 bases in between. In its sample, this clone was seen a few times. The TCR originated in a woman in her 40s who had recovered from COVID-19. The sequencing input was peripheral blood. The chain couples TRBV4-1 to TRBJ2-7; a weak D match, TRBD2 (5 bases). This CDR3 reads CASSQGVARPFYEQYF. The CDR3 nucleotides read TGCGCCAGCAGCCAAGGCGTAGCGCGTCCGTTCTACGAGCAGTACTTC.